This T cell receptor (beta chain) was sequenced in a study of CD8+ T cells in alopecia areata (dated 2018 in TCRdb). Some background on the complete study: High-throughput TCRbeta sequencing was used to examine T cell clonal expansion in alopecia areata in both the C3H/HeJ mouse model and human patients. TCRbeta CDR3 regions were amplified by immunoSEQ multiplex PCR with 35 Vbeta forward and 13 Jbeta reverse primers. In humans, TCRbeta sequencing was performed on scalp tissue and on sorted CD4+ and CD8+ peripheral blood T cells from healthy controls and from patients with patchy or totalis/universalis alopecia areata. Scalp clonality was compared across normal scalp (n=4), patchy alopecia areata scalp (n=8), and alopecia totalis/universalis scalp (n=8). RNA was obtained with the PAXgene miRNA kit for fixed scalp, the miRNeasy kit for PBMCs, and the RNeasy kit for mouse skin.

PBMCs were isolated by density centrifugation and stained for CD3, CD4 and CD8, and CD4+ and CD8+ T cells were sorted on a FACSAria. Scalp biopsies and blood samples were provided by unaffected controls. On this clone itself: Its specific antigen is unknown. No per-base quality is available; no much larger clone lies one base away.

Receptors were amplified or captured by the immunoSEQ multiplex PCR assay. For TCR sequencing, RNA was extracted from every sample and reverse transcribed into cDNA to serve as template. SuperScript III was used to make first-strand cDNA, primed with a 2:1 mix of oligo-dT and random hexamers. A synthetic immune receptor repertoire was used to measure amplification bias, and any remaining bias was corrected computationally. The published analysis was carried out like this. Raw reads were preprocessed to remove errors, and CDR3 was defined by IMGT conventions from the conserved cysteine to phenylalanine. Clonality was computed as 1 minus the Shannon entropy, with the entropy normalized by log2 of the number of productive unique TCRs. Scalp TCRbeta sequences were cross-referenced with sorted blood CD4 and CD8 repertoires so that the CD4 or CD8 identity of scalp clones could be inferred. The source is immuneACCESS, and TCRdb retained only in-frame sequences with V and J called. Part of the clones is not carried over; for the studies checked, unresolved V genes explain less than half of this, and the remainder is unexplained. The V and J calls and clone size were taken over from that table, and D and trimming were inferred from the DNA. The sample table lists some 110,000 clones, around 64% of them with a count of one. Approximately 2.8% of the sample is in the top ten clones.

V is cut by 1 base and J by 4 bases, and the space between the germline ends is 1 base. The germline V gene provides CDR1 KGHSH and CDR2 LQKENI. Inclusive of the bounding cysteine and phenylalanine, the CDR3 is 11 residues long. CDR3 DNA is the only sequence kept; it has 33 bases, read in frame from the first base. Findings and caveats that apply to the study as a whole: Higher clonality and more expanded CD8+ clones were observed in lesional scalp than in normal scalp, particularly in alopecia totalis/universalis, a finding suggestive of antigenic drive. Compared with mice, TCR sequences shared between patients were less clear, possibly partly because of HLA diversity across the patient population. Unlike mouse skin, where gammadelta T cells dominate, normal human skin contains resident alphabeta T cells that get sequenced too, which complicates analysis of the scalp TCR repertoire.

Sample: CD4+ T cells sorted from blood. Recombination connected TRBV18 to TRBJ2-5; no confident D gene assignment can be made. The TCR sequence derives from a human donor in good health. The encoded CDR3 is CASSPLETQYF. The DNA reads TGTGCCAGCTCACCACTAGAGACCCAGTACTTC. The variable domain in full, with residues beyond the CDR3 obtained from the reference TRBV18 and TRBJ2-5 genes, is NAGVMQNPRHLVRRRGQEARLRCSPMKGHSHVYWYRQLPEEGLKFMVYLQKENIIDESGMPKERFSAEFPKEGPSILRIQQVVRGDSAAYFCASSPLETQYFGPGTRLLVL.